Below are 17 T cell receptor beta chains sequenced from a single sample in a study of metastatic and nonmetastatic thyroid tumors (dated by TCRdb to 2020 to 2021). Library preparation employed PCR. TCRdb records Illumina HiSeq 4000 as the sequencer. TCRdb's own reprocessing of the public reads used fastp at Q25 and MiXCR and kept productive beta chains. Here the sample has about 92,000 clones; about 15% occur a single time. Jointly, the top ten make up roughly 4% of the sample. None of the patients had been given any treatment before thyroid surgery. The sequenced sample consisted of blood. The origin of the receptors is a female donor with papillary thyroid cancer or a benign thyroid nodule (not recorded which). Some clones in this sample may be carry-over from other donors' samples.

This clone was found many times. V usage is TRBV3-1 and J usage is TRBJ2-3, with TRBD2 matching 10 bases. Unmatched junction bases numbered 4, after V lost 1 base and J lost 6 bases. In germline, CDR1 is LGHDT, CDR2 YNNKEL (reference sequence). This CDR3 has 15 amino acids. CDR3 nucleotides: TGTGCCAGCAGCCAAGTAGCGGGGGGAAGCGATACGCAGTATTTT. This sequence encodes CASSQVAGGSDTQYF.

The rearrangement links TRBV24-1 to TRBJ1-2; D uncertain. Trimming removed 4 bases at V and 7 bases at J, with 9 bases between. Per germline, CDR1 KGHDR and CDR2 SFDVKD. CDR3 length equals 12 residues. CDR3 nucleotide sequence: TGTGCCACCAGTGACTACAGTGCTGGCTACACCTTC. This encodes CATSDYSAGYTF.

This clone was seen at least ten times. This chain connects TRBV6-1 to TRBJ1-6, with D hard to call. Per the germline V gene, CDR1 is MNHNS and CDR2 is SASEGT. Between the trimmed V and J ends, which lost 1 base and 6 bases, there was a span of 10 bases. CDR3 length equals 15 residues. CDR3 amino acids: CASSEVIRSNSPLHF. Here the CDR3 DNA reads TGTGCCAGCAGTGAAGTAATCAGAAGTAATTCACCCCTCCACTTT.

This clone was detected ten times or more. The sample contains more than one DNA sequence encoding this CDR3. The chain's CDR3 is CASSPRGTTAGTDTQYF. The CDR3 DNA follows: TGTGCCAGCAGCCCGCGAGGGACGACCGCGGGCACAGATACGCAGTATTTT. V and J are TRBV3-1 and TRBJ2-3; D may correspond to TRBD1 or TRBD2 (5 bases each). V gave up 4 bases and J gave up 1 base, with 18 bases separating them. Germline V CDR1 and CDR2: LGHDT, YNNKEL (reference sequence). The CDR3 contains 17 residues.

Ten or more counts support this clone. J is TRBJ1-2 and V is TRBV7-2; D gene unclear. Looked up from germline, CDR1 is SGHTA and CDR2 is FQGNSA. V was trimmed by 4 bases and J by 0 bases, leaving 9 bases between them. This CDR3 is 14 amino acids long. The DNA of the CDR3 is TGTGCCAGCAGCTCCCCATTGGCTAACTATGGCTACACCTTC. This encodes CASSSPLANYGYTF.

This clone was recorded a few times. The CDR3 ends on some other residue instead of the conserved phenylalanine or tryptophan, so this is likely a read error. The chain joins TRBV27 to TRBJ2-1; 11 bases line up with TRBD2. The CDR3 is 15 amino acids. CDR1 is MNHEY, CDR2 SMNVEV, per germline (reference sequence). J gave up 7 bases and V 4 bases, and 6 bases lay outside the gene matches. DNA for the CDR3: TGTGCCAGCAGTTCACCGGGACTAGCGGATAATGAGCAGTTCCTC. Its translation is CASSSPGLADNEQFL.

This clone was observed at least ten times. The same CDR3 is also encoded by other DNA sequences in this sample. The V and J genes are TRBV30 and TRBJ1-4; perhaps TRBD1 as D (6 bases). The V end was cut by 3 bases, the J end by 5 bases, with 28 bases between. The CDR3 length is 19 residues. Germline CDR1 is GTSNPN and CDR2 is SVGIG (reference sequence). The CDR3 DNA reads as TGTGCCTGGAGCCCAACGCCTCCGGGACGTCTAGGGGGAAATGAAAAACTGTTTTTT. This sequence encodes CAWSPTPPGRLGGNEKLFF.

This rearrangement joins TRBV3-1 to TRBJ2-3; 7 bases align to TRBD2. Looked up from germline, CDR1 is LGHDT and CDR2 is YNNKEL (reference sequence). Trimming at V came to 4 bases and at J to 0 bases, leaving 4 bases not matched to a gene. The CDR3 is made up of 15 amino acids. The CDR3 loop reads CASSPRGFSTDTQYF. The CDR3 coding sequence is TGTGCCAGCAGCCCGCGGGGGTTTAGCACAGATACGCAGTATTTT.

The chain employs TRBV7-6 and TRBJ2-6, with 7 bases that match TRBD1. Trimming removed 3 bases from V and 0 bases from J; junction bases left unmatched: 5. There are 17 residues in the CDR3. Germline-derived CDR1 and CDR2 are SGHVS and FNYEAQ. As DNA, the CDR3 is TGTGCCAGCAGCTTCGGGACAGTCCTCTCTGGGGCCAACGTCCTGACTTTC. Translating gives CASSFGTVLSGANVLTF.

This clone was seen a handful of times. CDR3 sequence reads: CASSPTSKGADTQYF. CDR3 in DNA: TGTGCCAGCAGCCCCACGTCCAAAGGGGCAGATACGCAGTATTTT. The chain links TRBV9 to TRBJ2-3; tentatively, D is TRBD1 (5 bases). V shed 4 bases and J shed 4 bases, with 16 bases lying between them. The CDR3 runs 15 residues. Germline CDR1 is SGDLS and CDR2 is YYNGEE.

As to this clone: A junction end diverges from the germline sequence, so it may reflect a read error. This chain joins TRBV27 and TRBJ1-5, with TRBD1 matching over 7 bases. This CDR3 is built from 16 residues. Looked up from germline, CDR1 is MNHEY and CDR2 is SMNVEV (reference sequence). The CDR3 region has the DNA TGTGCCAGCAGTCAGTGGACAGGAGCATGCAATCAGCACCAGCATTTT. It codes for CASSQWTGACNQHQHF.

This clone occurred many times. The chain recombines TRBV25-1 with TRBJ2-1, with D tentatively TRBD2 (6 bases). The V end lost 6 bases, the J end lost 6 bases, and 15 bases lay between the germline ends. This CDR3 region has 14 residues. Germline CDR1 is MGHDK and CDR2 is SYGVNS. In DNA form, the CDR3 reads TGTGCCAGCAGATCAAGTGGGGGGAGCAATGAGCAGTTCTTC. Protein: CASRSSGGSNEQFF.

This clone was observed many times. The rearrangement uses TRBV4-2 and TRBJ2-3, with 9 bases lining up with TRBD1. This CDR3 comprises 18 residues. Germline V gene lookup returns CDR1 LGHNA and CDR2 YNFKEQ. Unmatched junction bases numbered 7, after V lost 0 bases and J lost 0 bases. The CDR3 reads CASSQDYGTGTSTDTQYF. In nucleotides, the CDR3 is TGTGCCAGCAGCCAAGATTATGGGACAGGGACTAGCACAGATACGCAGTATTTT.

This clone was recorded many times. V usage is TRBV12-3 or TRBV12-4 and J usage is TRBJ2-1; D is unclear. The CDR3 totals 15 residues. V was clipped by 5 bases and J by 0 bases, with 11 bases between them. This CDR3 is CASSPPLSSYNEQFF. CDR3 nucleotide sequence: TGTGCCAGCAGTCCTCCGTTGAGCTCCTACAATGAGCAGTTCTTC.

This clone was detected many times. The J gene is TRBJ1-6, the V gene TRBV7-3; TRBD1 might be the D (5 bases). Trimming took off 3 bases at V and 7 bases at J, with 13 bases between the two ends. Germline CDR1 reads SGHTA; CDR2 reads FQGTGA. The CDR3 runs 15 residues. The CDR3 sequence: CASSLGGSSNSPLHF. CDR3 coding DNA: TGTGCCAGCAGCTTGGGGGGAAGTAGCAATTCACCCCTCCACTTT.

This clone was picked up many times. The V gene is TRBV4-2, the J gene TRBJ2-3; TRBD2 matches at 12 bases. Per the germline V gene, CDR1 is LGHNA and CDR2 is YNFKEQ. The trim removed 2 bases at V and 7 bases at J, leaving 4 bases unmatched. The CDR3 length is 15 residues. The CDR3 loop reads CASSQTSGGRYTQYF. The CDR3 DNA reads as TGTGCCAGCAGCCAAACTAGCGGGGGGAGATATACGCAGTATTTT.

This clone was seen ten or more times. A much larger clone lies one base from this, so it may be a read error. The V gene is TRBV28, the J gene TRBJ1-2; D not certain. The CDR3 sequence is 14 residues long. Deletions cut 7 bases from V and 6 bases from J, with 18 bases between. Germline lookup yields CDR1 MDHEN and CDR2 SYDVKM. The CDR3 sequence is CASISLPQINGYTF. The DNA for the CDR3 is TGTGCCAGCATAAGCCTCCCTCAGATTAATGGCTACACCTTC.